A single sample is the source of the 29 T cell receptor beta chains below, sequenced in a study of blood T cell repertoires in COVID-19 (dated by TCRdb to 2020 to 2021). The library was built by means of the immunoSEQ multiplex PCR assay. Here the immuneACCESS table is served through TCRdb, limited to in-frame sequences with V and J called. Missing clones are a known gap in these copies; in checked studies unresolved V genes cover under half, and the rest lacks a known reason. This sample is represented by about 200,000 clones; about 82% of them were singletons. Jointly, the top ten make up under 11% of the sample. Sequencing was performed on peripheral blood. Source of these receptors: a woman at least 80 years old with acute or convalescent COVID-19.

A single count supports this clone. V gene TRBV6-2 or TRBV6-3 combines with J gene TRBJ2-7, with TRBD1 identical over 9 bases. Germline trimming cut 7 bases from V and 4 bases from J; bases unmatched to any gene: 5. Germline CDR1 reads MNHEY; CDR2 reads SVGEGT. CDR3 length: 13 amino acids. Here the CDR3 reads CASTPGQGYEQYF. In nucleotides, the CDR3 is TGTGCCAGCACCCCGGGACAGGGTTACGAGCAGTACTTC.

This clone was picked up many times. CDR3 sequence: CASSAGLFTDTQYF. The CDR3 DNA follows: TGTGCCAGCAGCGCGGGACTCTTCACAGATACGCAGTATTTT. This sequence joins TRBV7-3 and TRBJ2-3; the D gene is possibly TRBD2 (6 bases). The CDR3 length is 14 residues. Trimming left V 5 bases short and J 2 bases short, with 11 bases between. Germline V CDR1 and CDR2: SGHTA, FQGTGA.

This chain links TRBV4-3 with TRBJ2-1; D uncertain. CDR1 and CDR2 (germline): LGHNA, YSLEER. V was cut by 0 bases and J by 3 bases, with 6 bases left in between. The CDR3 consists of 14 residues. The CDR3 loop is CASSQEHSYNEQFF. The CDR3, as DNA: TGCGCCAGCAGCCAAGAGCACAGCTACAATGAGCAGTTCTTC.

This clone was observed a handful of times. The CDR3 reads CASSSQGGNTEAFF. DNA of the CDR3: TGTGCCAGTAGCTCGCAGGGGGGGAACACTGAAGCTTTCTTT. This chain connects TRBV19 to TRBJ1-1, with 7 bases lining up with TRBD1. CDR1 LNHDA and CDR2 SQIVND come from the germline V gene (reference sequence). The V and J ends lost 6 bases and 1 base, in that order; junction bases with no gene match: 5. The CDR3 sequence is 14 residues long. Together with reference TRBV19 and TRBJ1-1, the CDR3 gives the full variable domain: DGGITQSPKYLFRKEGQNVTLSCEQNLNHDAMYWYRQDPGQGLRLIYYSQIVNDFQKGDIAEGYSVSREKKESFPLTVTSAQKNPTAFYLCASSSQGGNTEAFFGQGTRLTVV.

The chain employs TRBV5-5 and TRBJ2-3, with 9 positions matching TRBD2. The trim removed 7 bases at V and 3 bases at J, leaving 12 bases unmatched. CDR1 and CDR2 from the germline V gene are SGHKS and YYEKEE (reference sequence). CDR3 length: 16 residues. The CDR3 loop is CASFLGASGMTDTQYF. The CDR3 DNA reads as TGTGCCAGCTTCCTTGGGGCTAGCGGGATGACAGATACGCAGTATTTT.

The sample holds one count of this clone. V and J are TRBV7-2 and TRBJ1-3; D gene unclear. The length of the CDR3 is 15 residues. V lost 3 bases to trimming and J lost 1 base, with 10 bases between them. Germline CDR1 reads SGHTA; CDR2 reads FQGNSA. CDR3 sequence reads: CASSFGSGSGNTIYF. The CDR3 nucleotides read TGTGCCAGCAGCTTTGGGTCGGGGTCTGGAAACACCATATATTTT.

This clone was counted a few times. The chain has TRBV19 and TRBJ1-1, with TRBD1 as a possible D gene (6 bases). The germline V gene encodes CDR1 LNHDA and CDR2 SQIVND (reference sequence). CDR3 size: 15 residues. Trimming pared 3 bases from V and 5 bases from J, leaving 16 bases between. The CDR3 nucleotides are TGTGCCAGTAGTATGCAGGGGACGGGTCTTACTGAAGCTTTCTTT. It yields the protein CASSMQGTGLTEAFF.

J is TRBJ1-3 and V is TRBV7-2, with TRBD1 as a possible D gene (6 bases). Per germline, CDR1 SGHTA and CDR2 FQGNSA. Deletions cut 5 bases from V and 6 bases from J, with 14 bases between. There are 14 residues in the CDR3. As DNA, the CDR3 is TGTGCCAGCAGCGCAAACAGGGTACAAAACACCATATATTTT. Its protein is CASSANRVQNTIYF. Filled out from reference TRBV7-2 and TRBJ1-3, the complete variable domain reads GAGVSQSPSNKVTEKGKDVELRCDPISGHTALYWYRQSLGQGLEFLIYFQGNSAPDKSGLPSDRFSAERTGGSVSTLTIQRTQQEDSAVYLCASSANRVQNTIYFGEGSWLTVV.

This clone was found once. V is TRBV5-5 and J is TRBJ1-1; TRBD1 agrees at 11 bases. CDR3 length equals 15 residues. Germline loops: CDR1 SGHKS, CDR2 YYEKEE (reference sequence). Trimming at V came to 4 bases and at J to 3 bases, leaving 5 bases not matched to a gene. The CDR3 protein is CASSRGTGGDTEAFF. CDR3 DNA sequence: TGTGCCAGCAGCAGAGGGACAGGGGGTGACACTGAAGCTTTCTTT.

The chain employs TRBV19 and TRBJ2-7; 7 bases are shared with TRBD1. The CDR3 runs to 14 residues. CDR1 is LNHDA and CDR2 is SQIVND in the germline V gene (reference sequence). The trim removed 1 base at V and 3 bases at J, leaving 3 bases unmatched. The CDR3 DNA reads as TGTGCCAGTAGTATAGGGGACAGATACTACGAGCAGTACTTC. This encodes CASSIGDRYYEQYF.

This sequence joins TRBV6-1 and TRBJ1-1; maybe TRBD1 (6 bases). CDR3 length: 15 residues. Germline CDR1 reads MNHNS; CDR2 reads SASEGT. With 5 bases removed from V and 5 bases from J, the gap between germline ends came to 18 bases. CDR3 protein: CASSIPQGRGTEAFF. CDR3 bases: TGTGCCAGCAGTATCCCACAGGGCAGAGGGACTGAAGCTTTCTTT.

V gene TRBV29-1 combines with J gene TRBJ1-4, with unresolved D. V gave up 1 base and J gave up 6 bases, with 12 bases separating them. CDR3 size: 14 residues. Germline V gives CDR1 SQVTM, CDR2 ANQGSEA. The CDR3 nucleotides are TGCAGCGTTGAAGCGTTACGCGGGGATGAAAAACTGTTTTTT. This gives the protein CSVEALRGDEKLFF.

This clone appeared a single time. The genes are TRBV19 and TRBJ1-1; tentative D call: TRBD1 (5 bases). This CDR3 region has 14 residues. V lost 4 bases and J lost 1, with 10 bases in between. Per the germline V gene, CDR1 is LNHDA and CDR2 is SQIVND (reference sequence). CDR3 residues: CASSTGDSNTEAFF. The CDR3 coding sequence is TGTGCCAGTAGTACGGGGGACTCGAACACTGAAGCTTTCTTT.

The V call is TRBV10-3, the J call TRBJ2-3, with TRBD2 identical over 9 bases. The CDR3 has 14 amino acids. V trimming: 6 bases; J trimming: 6 bases; junction bases outside the gene matches: 7. The germline gives CDR1 ENHRY, CDR2 SYGVKD. This chain's CDR3 is CAIRPGLASDTQYF. The CDR3 coding sequence is TGTGCCATCAGGCCGGGACTAGCCTCGGATACGCAGTATTTT.

V usage is TRBV10-2 and J usage is TRBJ1-5, with unresolved D. Germline CDR1 WSHSY, CDR2 SAAADI. This CDR3 comprises 13 residues. The V end was cut by 6 bases, the J end by 3 bases, with 9 bases between. CDR3 in amino acids: CASRYGDNQPQHF. The CDR3 bases are TGCGCCAGCAGATACGGAGACAATCAGCCCCAGCATTTT.

V usage is TRBV7-6 and J usage is TRBJ1-4; TRBD1 matches at 8 bases. The CDR3 spans 13 residues. The trim removed 4 bases at V and 11 bases at J, leaving 6 bases unmatched. In germline, CDR1 is SGHVS, CDR2 FNYEAQ. The CDR3 loop is CASSWDRPGKLFF. CDR3 DNA: TGTGCCAGCAGCTGGGACAGGCCGGGGAAACTGTTTTTT.

V usage is TRBV4-2 and J usage is TRBJ2-5; 8 nucleotides match TRBD2. The CDR3 runs to 17 residues. The V segment lost 0 bases and the J segment 5 bases; nucleotides outside the gene matches: 11. Germline assignment: CDR1 LGHNA and CDR2 YNFKEQ. The CDR3 protein is CASSQEASGSRGETQYF. As DNA, the CDR3 is TGTGCCAGCAGCCAAGAGGCTAGCGGGTCCCGAGGGGAGACCCAGTACTTC.

This clone was detected once. The chain couples TRBV4-3 to TRBJ1-2; a weak D match, TRBD1 (5 bases). There are 15 residues in the CDR3. Germline V gene data show CDR1 as LGHNA and CDR2 as YSLEER. The V end was cut by 0 bases, the J end by 5 bases, with 13 bases between. The chain's CDR3 is CASSQDLNRLYGYTF. DNA of the CDR3: TGCGCCAGCAGCCAAGACCTTAACAGGTTATATGGCTACACCTTC.

The V gene is TRBV11-1, the J gene TRBJ2-7; weak D call: TRBD1 (5 bases). Germline V CDR1 and CDR2: SGHAT, FQDESV (reference sequence). This CDR3 has 14 residues. With 5 bases removed from V and 0 bases from J, the gap between germline ends came to 11 bases. CDR3 loop: CASSEDRTSYEQYF. In DNA form, the CDR3 reads TGTGCCAGCAGCGAAGACAGAACCTCCTACGAGCAGTACTTC.

The chain recombines TRBV12-3 or TRBV12-4 with TRBJ1-3, with D uncertain. This CDR3 contains 13 residues. Trimming removed 6 bases at V and 0 bases at J, with 6 bases between. CDR3 DNA: TGTGCCAGCAGATTCTCCTCTGGAAACACCATATATTTT. It translates to CASRFSSGNTIYF.

The chain is built from TRBV5-1 and TRBJ2-3, with D hard to call. This CDR3 is built from 16 residues. The germline CDR1 and CDR2 sequences are SGHRS and YFSETQ. Trimming took off 0 bases at V and 2 bases at J, with 13 bases between the two ends. The CDR3: CASSLAGSTFTDTQYF. CDR3 coding DNA: TGCGCCAGCAGCTTGGCCGGGTCTACGTTCACAGATACGCAGTATTTT.

J is TRBJ2-1 and V is TRBV7-3; TRBD2 matches 8 bases. The CDR3 consists of 17 residues. Germline assignment: CDR1 SGHTA and CDR2 FQGTGA. V lost 5 bases, J lost 1 base, and 10 bases stayed unmatched. The CDR3 loop reads CASSPWGSGISYNEQFF. CDR3 DNA sequence: TGTGCCAGCAGCCCCTGGGGTAGCGGGATTTCCTACAATGAGCAGTTCTTC.

The chain uses TRBV30 and TRBJ1-1, with D hard to call. V gave up 0 bases and J gave up 0 bases, with 14 bases separating them. Germline V gene sequence: CDR1 GTSNPN, CDR2 SVGIG (reference sequence). This CDR3 is built from 16 residues. Written as DNA, the CDR3 is TGTGCCTGGAGTGTTAAGGGCAGGAGGGTGAACACTGAAGCTTTCTTT. As protein: CAWSVKGRRVNTEAFF.

This chain uses TRBV7-9 with TRBJ1-3, with 8 bases aligning to TRBD1. The length of the CDR3 is 15 residues. Germline CDR1 reads SEHNR; CDR2 reads FQNEAQ (reference sequence). Losses at the gene ends were 6 bases for V and 0 bases for J; bases not matched to a gene: 4. The CDR3 loop reads CASSPTGGSGNTIYF. The CDR3 bases are TGTGCCAGCAGTCCTACAGGGGGCTCTGGAAACACCATATATTTT.

The gene calls are TRBV15 and TRBJ1-1; 9 bases are shared with TRBD1. After removal of 2 bases from V and 1 base from J, the junction contained 8 bases not matched to a gene. This CDR3 contains 17 residues. Germline V gene sequence: CDR1 LNHNV, CDR2 YYDKDF (reference sequence). CDR3: CATSRQSTGGANTEAFF. The CDR3 DNA reads as TGTGCCACCAGCAGACAATCAACAGGGGGCGCGAACACTGAAGCTTTCTTT.

This clone was counted between two and nine times. CDR3 in DNA: TGTGCCAGTTCGACAGGGAACACTGAAGCTTTCTTT. Translation: CASSTGNTEAFF. The chain combines TRBV9 with TRBJ1-1, with D maybe TRBD1 (6 bases). The germline V and J ends were trimmed by 8 bases and 1 base, with 9 bases remaining between them. Germline V CDR1 and CDR2: SGDLS, YYNGEE. This CDR3 has 12 residues.

The gene calls are TRBV11-1 and TRBJ2-3, with D possibly TRBD1 on 5 matching bases. The CDR3 length is 13 residues. Germline CDR1 SGHAT, CDR2 FQDESV (reference sequence). The V end lost 0 bases, the J end lost 5 bases, and 6 bases lay between the germline ends. The CDR3 loop reads CASSLADRDTQYF. The CDR3 DNA follows: TGTGCCAGCAGCTTAGCTGACAGAGATACGCAGTATTTT.

V gene TRBV7-6 combines with J gene TRBJ2-1; TRBD2 matches 8 bases. Germline V gene lookup returns CDR1 SGHVS and CDR2 FNYEAQ. CDR3 length: 15 amino acids. V gave up 4 bases and J gave up 7 bases; unmatched junction bases: 9. CDR3 in DNA: TGTGCCAGCAGCTCCCGGAGTAGCGGGATGAATGAGCAGTTCTTC. It encodes CASSSRSSGMNEQFF.

This chain links TRBV5-1 with TRBJ1-1, with TRBD1 as a possible D gene (5 bases). The V end lost 0 bases, the J end lost 8 bases, and 8 bases lay between the germline ends. CDR3 length: 12 residues. CDR1 and CDR2 from the germline V gene are SGHRS and YFSETQ. The CDR3 sequence: CASSLGGREAFF. CDR3 nucleotides: TGCGCCAGCAGCTTGGGGGGCCGAGAAGCTTTCTTT.